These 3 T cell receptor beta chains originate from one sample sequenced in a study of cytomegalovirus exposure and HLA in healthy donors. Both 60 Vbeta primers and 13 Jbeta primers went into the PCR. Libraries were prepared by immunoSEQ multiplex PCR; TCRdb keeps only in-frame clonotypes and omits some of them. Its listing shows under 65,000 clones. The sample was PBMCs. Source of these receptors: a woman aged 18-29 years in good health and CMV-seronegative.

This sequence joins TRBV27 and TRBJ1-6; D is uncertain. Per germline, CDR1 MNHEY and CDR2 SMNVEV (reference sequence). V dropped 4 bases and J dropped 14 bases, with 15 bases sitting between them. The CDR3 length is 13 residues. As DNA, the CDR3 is TGTGCCAGCAGTTCGTCCGGGTTGTTGGCCCTCCACTTT. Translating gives CASSSSGLLALHF.

The CDR3 is CASSLEVDKQYF. Written as DNA, the CDR3 is TGCGCCAGCAGCTTGGAAGTAGACAAGCAGTATTTT. The chain joins TRBV5-1 to TRBJ2-3, with D hard to call. Germline V gene lookup returns CDR1 SGHRS and CDR2 YFSETQ. The CDR3 is made up of 12 amino acids. V shed 0 bases and J shed 11 bases, with 10 bases lying between them.

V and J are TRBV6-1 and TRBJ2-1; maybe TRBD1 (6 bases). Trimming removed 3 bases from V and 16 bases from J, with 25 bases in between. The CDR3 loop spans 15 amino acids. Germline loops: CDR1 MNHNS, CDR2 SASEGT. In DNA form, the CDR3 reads TGTGCCAGCAGTGATCGCGTTTACAATGAGTGGGGGCCTTTCTTC. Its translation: CASSDRVYNEWGPFF.